Sample share makes the clone carrying this T cell receptor (beta chain) large. Its antigen is unidentified. This entry is derived from a study of T cells in localized non-small cell lung cancer. Points from the study as a whole: Maximal T cell clonality occurred in uninvolved adjacent lung, with tumor ranking below it.

The repertoire was sequenced with immunoSEQ multiplex PCR; TCRdb's copy has only in-frame clones and lacks some. The table shows under 2,000 clones, with about 20% occurring only once. Germline CDR1 and CDR2: SGDLS and YYNGEE. This CDR3 is 14 amino acids long. The V end lost 5 bases, the J end lost 0 bases, and 11 bases lay between the germline ends. This material consisted of normal lung tissue next to the tumor, taken before any cancer treatment. V and J are TRBV9 and TRBJ1-1; D gene ambiguous. The sequence was collected from a man between 18 and 50 years old with stage I lung adenocarcinoma. CDR3 in amino acids: CASSEWGVNTEAFF. The CDR3 DNA is TGTGCCAGCAGTGAATGGGGAGTGAACACTGAAGCTTTCTTT.